This TCR beta chain comes out of a study of blood T cell repertoires in COVID-19. CDR3 length: 15 amino acids. The V end lost 3 bases, the J end lost 7 bases, and 18 bases lay between the germline ends. Germline V gives CDR1 LNHNV, CDR2 YYDKDF (reference sequence). Some clones are missing from TCRdb's copy, which holds only in-frame ones; the method was immunoSEQ multiplex PCR. The table lists some 90,000 clones, 86% of them singletons. Material for sequencing was peripheral blood. The sequence came from a man older than 75 with active or convalescent COVID-19. The chain recombines TRBV15 with TRBJ2-5; perhaps TRBD1 as D (5 bases). CDR3 protein: CATSSFQGLGLTQYF. The CDR3 coding sequence is TGTGCCACCAGCAGTTTCCAGGGCCTAGGTTTGACCCAGTACTTC. Together with reference TRBV15 and TRBJ2-5, the CDR3 gives the full variable domain: DAMVIQNPRYQVTQFGKPVTLSCSQTLNHNVMYWYQQKSSQAPKLLFHYYDKDFNNEADTPDNFQSRRPNTSFCFLDIRSPGLGDTAMYLCATSSFQGLGLTQYFGPGTRLLVL.